The 9 T cell receptor beta chains reported below all come from one sample, sequenced in a study of cytomegalovirus exposure and HLA in healthy donors. Amplification used 60 Vbeta primers and 13 Jbeta primers. Assay: immunoSEQ multiplex PCR; the TCRdb copy retains only in-frame clones and omits some. The sample records 180,000 or so clones, around three quarters being singletons. Sequenced: PBMCs. Source of these receptors: a woman in her forties or fifties in good health and CMV-seronegative.

The chain links TRBV7-9 to TRBJ2-1, with TRBD2 as a possible D gene (6 bases). Germline V gene lookup returns CDR1 SEHNR and CDR2 FQNEAQ (reference sequence). V dropped 5 bases and J dropped 5 bases, with 16 bases sitting between them. The CDR3 is made up of 15 amino acids. The DNA for the CDR3 is TGTGCCAGCAGCCCACCGGGACTTTCGCACAATGAGCAGTTCTTC. This encodes CASSPPGLSHNEQFF.

The chain carries TRBV7-3 and TRBJ2-1; 10 nucleotides agree with TRBD1. CDR3 length equals 16 residues. CDR1 is SGHTA, CDR2 FQGTGA, per germline. The V segment lost 2 bases and the J segment 9 bases; nucleotides outside the gene matches: 10. The CDR3 is CASSLEGTGAEGEQFF. The CDR3 DNA is TGTGCCAGCAGCTTAGAAGGGACAGGGGCCGAGGGTGAGCAGTTCTTC.

This clone was seen only a few times. The CDR3, as DNA: TGTGCCAGCAGCTTAGATAACGGGAGATTGCGGCCCCAGCATTTT. Protein product: CASSLDNGRLRPQHF. The chain recombines TRBV7-2 with TRBJ1-5; D gene uncertain. The CDR3 has 15 amino acids. Looked up from germline, CDR1 is SGHTA and CDR2 is FQGNSA. Trimming shortened V by 1 base and J by 9 bases, and 16 bases separated the two germline ends.

This sequence joins TRBV5-1 and TRBJ2-3; perhaps TRBD2 as D (6 bases). Germline lookup yields CDR1 SGHRS and CDR2 YFSETQ. The V and J ends lost 5 bases and 5 bases respectively, with 18 bases between them. This CDR3 has 15 residues. This chain's CDR3 is CASRGVGGAGDTQYF. The CDR3 nucleotides read TGCGCCAGCAGGGGAGTCGGGGGAGCTGGAGATACGCAGTATTTT.

This clone was counted a few times. V gene TRBV30 combines with J gene TRBJ1-2; TRBD1 agrees at 7 bases. V gave up 5 bases and J gave up 8 bases; unmatched junction bases: 8. This CDR3 has 12 amino acids. In germline, CDR1 is GTSNPN, CDR2 SVGIG (reference sequence). CDR3 DNA: TGTGCCTGGGGGCAGGGGGGCGGGGGCTACACCTTC. Its protein product is CAWGQGGGGYTF.

A single count supports this clone. The chain recombines TRBV4-3 with TRBJ1-6; D unclear. Trimming removed 0 bases from V and 7 bases from J, with 13 bases in between. Germline values: CDR1 LGHNA, CDR2 YSLEER. The CDR3 has 16 amino acids. This CDR3 reads CASSQDLMAGNSPLHF. The CDR3 DNA reads TGCGCCAGCAGCCAAGATCTGATGGCAGGCAATTCACCCCTCCACTTT.

A few counts support this clone. V and J are TRBV4-3 and TRBJ2-1; D is uncertain. Trimming stripped 0 bases from V and 4 bases from J, with 7 bases between. Germline values: CDR1 LGHNA, CDR2 YSLEER. The CDR3 sequence is 14 residues long. Here the CDR3 reads CASSQDRVYNEQFF. CDR3 in DNA: TGCGCCAGCAGCCAAGATCGGGTTTACAATGAGCAGTTCTTC.

The rearrangement links TRBV6-6 to TRBJ1-5, with TRBD1 matching 7 bases. This CDR3 has 15 amino acids. Germline CDR1 is MNHNY and CDR2 is SVGAGI (reference sequence). Losses at the gene ends were 5 bases for V and 3 bases for J; bases not matched to a gene: 7. The CDR3, as DNA: TGTGCCAGCAGTACCCGGGACAGCCCCAATCAGCCCCAGCATTTT. Translating gives CASSTRDSPNQPQHF.

The chain is built from TRBV14 and TRBJ2-3; D is perhaps TRBD2 (6 bases). This CDR3 contains 20 residues. Trimming cost V 1 base and J 2 bases, with 25 bases left between them. The germline CDR1 and CDR2 sequences are SGHDN and FVKESK. The CDR3: CASSQGVASAISFFTDTQYF. The CDR3 coding sequence is TGTGCCAGCAGCCAAGGGGTGGCTAGCGCGATCTCCTTTTTCACAGATACGCAGTATTTT.